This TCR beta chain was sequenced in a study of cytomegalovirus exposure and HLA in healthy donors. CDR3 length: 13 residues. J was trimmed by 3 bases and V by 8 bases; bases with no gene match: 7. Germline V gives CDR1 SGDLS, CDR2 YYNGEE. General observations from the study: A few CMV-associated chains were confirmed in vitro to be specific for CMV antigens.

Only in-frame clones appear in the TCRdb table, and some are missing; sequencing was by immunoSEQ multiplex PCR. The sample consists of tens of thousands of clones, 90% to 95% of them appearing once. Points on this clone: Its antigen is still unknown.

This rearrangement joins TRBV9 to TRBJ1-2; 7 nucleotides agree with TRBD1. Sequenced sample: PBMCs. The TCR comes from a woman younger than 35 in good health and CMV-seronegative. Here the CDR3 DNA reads TGTGCCAGTCGGCGAGGACAGGACTATGGCTACACCTTC. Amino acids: CASRRGQDYGYTF.